The rows below give T cell receptor beta chains drawn from one sample of a study of T cell repertoires in cytomegalovirus infection. TCRdb ran MiXCR on the reads and lists one entry per CDR3 protein. The sample holds around 550,000 distinct CDR3 sequences, around a quarter seen once. Source material: PBMCs. These receptors all stem from a human donor in good health (CMV status not recorded). Some clones in this sample may be carry-over from other donors' samples. CDR3s include the opening cysteine and the closing phenylalanine or tryptophan. The D gene is left open where the match is weak. The size field is filled for only some rows; it gives once, few, many or a size class.

j_gene | v_gene | abundance | d_gene | CDR3aa | CDR3nt
TRBJ1-2 | TRBV19 | few | TRBD1 | CASTTAGTGDYGYTF | TGTGCCAGTACCACGGCGGGGACAGGGGACTATGGCTACACCTTC
TRBJ2-7 | TRBV6-5 | few | TRBD2 | CASTRTSGSSSYEQYF | TGTGCCAGCACCCGGACTAGCGGGAGTTCTTCCTACGAGCAGTACTTC
TRBJ2-7 | TRBV6-5 | few | TRBD1 | CASTPDRDHEQYF | TGTGCCAGCACCCCGGACAGGGACCACGAGCAGTACTTC
TRBJ2-3 | TRBV11-2 | NA | TRBD2 | CASKVAGGTDTQYF | TGTGCCAGCAAAGTAGCGGGAGGCACAGATACGCAGTATTTT
TRBJ2-4 | TRBV7-2 | many | NA | CASSLTTGTNIQYF | TGTGCCAGCAGCCTAACGACAGGGACTAACATTCAGTACTTC
TRBJ1-5 | TRBV7-9 | many | NA | CASSRGGNNQPQHF | TGTGCCAGCAGCCGAGGGGGGAACAATCAGCCCCAGCATTTT
TRBJ2-1 | TRBV7-9 | few | TRBD2 | CASSGGREGIDEQFF | TGTGCCAGCAGCGGCGGGCGGGAGGGCATCGATGAGCAGTTCTTC
TRBJ2-3 | TRBV20-1 | few | TRBD2 | CSADLTSGSTDTQYF | TGCAGTGCCGACCTTACTAGCGGATCCACAGATACGCAGTATTTT
TRBJ2-3 | TRBV19 | few | TRBD2 | CASSITLQRGSTDTQYF | TGTGCCAGTAGTATAACTCTCCAGCGGGGTAGCACAGATACGCAGTATTTT
TRBJ1-1 | TRBV7-9 | NA | NA | CATSREAFF | TGTGCCACCTCGCGTGAAGCTTTCTTT